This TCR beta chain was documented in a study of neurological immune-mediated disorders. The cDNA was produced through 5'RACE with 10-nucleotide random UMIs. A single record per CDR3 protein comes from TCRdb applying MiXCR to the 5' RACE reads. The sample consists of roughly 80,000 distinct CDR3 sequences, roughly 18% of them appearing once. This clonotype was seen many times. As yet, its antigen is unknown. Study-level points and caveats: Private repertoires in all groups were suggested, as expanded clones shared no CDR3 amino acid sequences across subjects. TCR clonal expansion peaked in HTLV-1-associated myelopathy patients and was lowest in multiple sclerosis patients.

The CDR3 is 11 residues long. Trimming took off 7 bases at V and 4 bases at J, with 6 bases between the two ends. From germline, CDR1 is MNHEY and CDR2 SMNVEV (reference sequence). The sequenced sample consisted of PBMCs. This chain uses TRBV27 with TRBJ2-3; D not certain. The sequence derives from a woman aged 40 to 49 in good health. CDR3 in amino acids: CASKVSDTQYF. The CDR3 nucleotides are TGTGCCAGCAAGGTCTCAGATACGCAGTATTTT.